This is a list of T cell receptor beta chains from one sample in a study of CD8+ T cells in alopecia areata. Assay: immunoSEQ multiplex PCR; the TCRdb copy retains only in-frame clones and omits some. The data show fewer than 250,000 clones, more than 55% seen once. Here the sequenced sample was CD4+ T cells sorted from blood, taken at week 4, from a patient treated with tofacitinib. The receptor source for this set is a human donor with alopecia areata. Each CDR3 is given with its conserved first and last residue. The order of the fields is J gene, clone size, V gene, D gene, CDR3 protein, CDR3 DNA. The D gene is left open where the match is weak. Clone size appears in some rows only: once, few, many, or a class for an expanded clone.

J gene: TRBJ2-7; clone size: -; V gene: TRBV11-2; D gene: -; CDR3 protein: CASSLEGRGEQYF; CDR3 DNA: TGTGCCAGCAGCTTAGAGGGAAGGGGCGAGCAGTACTTC
J gene: TRBJ2-7; clone size: -; V gene: TRBV7-9; D gene: TRBD1; CDR3 protein: CASSVTGTDPKQYF; CDR3 DNA: TGTGCCAGCAGCGTAACCGGGACAGACCCCAAGCAGTACTTC
J gene: TRBJ2-6; clone size: -; V gene: TRBV29-1; D gene: -; CDR3 protein: CSVRGDGANVLTF; CDR3 DNA: TGCAGCGTCAGGGGGGATGGGGCCAACGTCCTGACTTTC
J gene: TRBJ2-7; clone size: -; V gene: TRBV18; D gene: -; CDR3 protein: CASSPRDGEQYF; CDR3 DNA: TGTGCCAGCTCACCAAGGGACGGCGAGCAGTACTTC
J gene: TRBJ2-5; clone size: few; V gene: TRBV29-1; D gene: -; CDR3 protein: CSVEDPLRSGETQYF; CDR3 DNA: TGCAGCGTTGAAGATCCACTCAGGTCGGGAGAGACCCAGTACTTC
J gene: TRBJ1-1; clone size: few; V gene: TRBV5-1; D gene: -; CDR3 protein: CASSLAVGGNGNTEAFF; CDR3 DNA: TGCGCCAGCAGCTTGGCCGTCGGGGGCAATGGAAACACTGAAGCTTTCTTT
J gene: TRBJ2-5; clone size: once; V gene: TRBV7-7; D gene: TRBD2; CDR3 protein: CASSAGLAGGETQYF; CDR3 DNA: TGTGCCAGCAGCGCTGGACTAGCGGGGGGAGAGACCCAGTACTTC
J gene: TRBJ2-3; clone size: few; V gene: TRBV7-2; D gene: TRBD2; CDR3 protein: CASSFSGRVDTDTQYF; CDR3 DNA: TGTGCCAGCAGCTTTAGCGGGAGGGTTGACACAGATACGCAGTATTTT
J gene: TRBJ1-4; clone size: -; V gene: TRBV2; D gene: -; CDR3 protein: CASSQGGEKLFF; CDR3 DNA: TGTGCCAGCAGCCAAGGAGGCGAAAAACTGTTTTTT
J gene: TRBJ1-2; clone size: -; V gene: TRBV6-5; D gene: -; CDR3 protein: CASSYREINYGYTF; CDR3 DNA: TGTGCCAGCAGTTACAGGGAGATAAACTATGGCTACACCTTC
J gene: TRBJ1-2; clone size: -; V gene: TRBV30; D gene: TRBD1; CDR3 protein: CAGGTGFNYGYTF; CDR3 DNA: TGTGCCGGGGGGACAGGTTTTAACTATGGCTACACCTTC
J gene: TRBJ1-1; clone size: once; V gene: TRBV6-5; D gene: -; CDR3 protein: CASSYSGGTEAFF; CDR3 DNA: TGTGCCAGCAGTTACTCGGGGGGCACTGAAGCTTTCTTT
J gene: TRBJ2-4; clone size: few; V gene: TRBV11-2; D gene: -; CDR3 protein: CASSFQGQEYNIQYF; CDR3 DNA: TGTGCCAGCAGCTTTCAGGGGCAGGAATACAACATTCAGTACTTC
J gene: TRBJ2-3; clone size: -; V gene: TRBV7-2; D gene: TRBD2; CDR3 protein: CASRLGLAGFTDTQYF; CDR3 DNA: TGTGCCAGTCGACTGGGACTAGCGGGGTTCACAGATACGCAGTATTTT